Reported below is one T cell receptor (beta chain). Its antigen is not identified. In each sample, roughly 100,000 TCR templates were assayed. Measured with immunoSEQ multiplex PCR; TCRdb has only the in-frame clones, and not every one. In the table there are approximately 65,000 clones, 70% to 80% of which are singletons. This sample is drawn from a study of siplizumab effects on memory and regulatory T cells. Notes on the study in general: The alloreactive clones that mapped to unstimulated subsets made up only a minor fraction. Unstimulated naive T cells seemed to show more diversity than memory cells did, and they also seemed to be among the major contributors to the alloresponse.

The CDR3 is 14 residues long. The V segment lost 0 bases and the J segment 7 bases; nucleotides outside the gene matches: 2. Germline-derived CDR1 and CDR2 are SGHRS and YFSETQ. The specimen sequenced was memory CD4+ T cells sorted from blood. The origin of this receptor is a human donor in good health. This rearrangement joins TRBV5-1 to TRBJ2-2; TRBD1 matches 8 bases. CDR3 in amino acids: CASSLGTGGGELFF. The DNA for the CDR3 is TGCGCCAGCAGCTTGGGAACAGGGGGCGGGGAGCTGTTTTTT.